This TCR beta chain originates from a study of blood T cell repertoires in COVID-19. Study at large: Some COVID-19 samples were acute and others convalescent; all came from the United States, Italy and Spain. PBMCs, B-cell-depleted T cells, or T cells provided the cDNA or gDNA that made up the material.

Germline CDR1 reads ENHRY; CDR2 reads SYGVKD. This CDR3 has 14 amino acids. The V end was cut by 6 bases, the J end by 3 bases, with 15 bases between. The protocol was immunoSEQ multiplex PCR, while the TCRdb copy is restricted to in-frame clones and leaves out a portion. In the table there are fewer than 250,000 clones, almost 90% of which are singletons. All enrollees were about 18 to 90 years old and from 25 or so US areas. Cohort placement rested on clinical history that participants reported themselves. The sequenced sample was PBMCs or T cells enriched from blood (not recorded which). The chain is built from TRBV10-3 and TRBJ2-7, with a tentative D call TRBD2 (5 bases). The TCR sequence derives from a woman aged 50 to 60 with acute COVID-19. The CDR3 nucleotides are TGTGCCATCAGGCCGTCGGGGAGTTACTACGAGCAGTACTTC. Amino acid sequence: CAIRPSGSYYEQYF.